A selection of T cell receptor beta chains follows, all from one sample in a study of cytomegalovirus exposure and HLA in healthy donors. This table comes from immunoSEQ multiplex PCR, and its TCRdb copy is limited to in-frame clones, with some not included. The sample includes 180,000 or so clones. What was sequenced was PBMCs. These TCRs come from a young woman in good health and CMV-seropositive. Each CDR3 is given with its conserved first and last residue.

V: TRBV28; length: 17; CDR3: CASSSLGSFSGANVLTF
V: TRBV19; length: 15; CDR3: CATSVALADSYEQYF
V: TRBV7-6; length: 15; CDR3: CASSLEGLAYNEQFF
V: TRBV7-7; length: 16; CDR3: CASSPLAGANTGELFF
V: TRBV27; length: 15; CDR3: CASSSWHGINYGYTF
V: TRBV7-9; length: 17; CDR3: CASSHPTGLPDRETQYF
V: TRBV30; length: 14; CDR3: CAWSGGGRHQTQYF
V: TRBV27; length: 15; CDR3: CASKRGQGALEKLFF
V: TRBV2; length: 14; CDR3: CASMVQTNTGELFF
V: TRBV7-6; length: 14; CDR3: CASSTSRGTYEQYF
V: TRBV7-9; length: 16; CDR3: CASSLSLGDSSYEQYF
V: TRBV6-1; length: 16; CDR3: CASSEVLAGGLDTQYF
V: TRBV29-1; length: 13; CDR3: CSVGQNFQETQYF